This TCR beta chain came from a study of spatial heterogeneity in lung cancer. TCRdb itself ran the 5' RACE reads through MiXCR, one entry per CDR3 protein. The table has tens of thousands of distinct CDR3 sequences, 7% to 7.5% seen once. This clonotype was detected once. This may stem from a read error, because a much larger clone lies one nucleotide away. The time point here: sample taken at primary tumor resection. Unsorted whole RNA of tumor, nontumor lung or frozen PBMC was sequenced. Germline-derived CDR1 and CDR2 are SGHDT and YYEEEE. V was pared by 0 bases and J by 9 bases, with 10 bases between. The CDR3 has 13 amino acids.

The clonotype was recovered from a female donor with early-stage non-small cell lung cancer. The rearrangement uses TRBV5-6 and TRBJ2-1; no clear D gene. The material was PBMCs, obtained at surgery. In DNA form, the CDR3 reads TGTGCCAGCAGCTTGGTACCGGCGAGTGAGCAGTTCTTC. Its translation is CASSLVPASEQFF.